Following are 14 T cell receptor beta chains from one sample sequenced in a study of blood T cell repertoires in COVID-19. TCRdb's copy holds only in-frame clones and misses some; the assay was immunoSEQ multiplex PCR. The sample has 200,000 to 250,000 clones, around 85% seen once. The sequenced sample consisted of peripheral blood. The receptors stem from a man at least 80 years old with acute or convalescent COVID-19.

This clone was picked up one time. V is TRBV5-6 and J is TRBJ2-3; 12 bases fit TRBD1. J lost 5 bases, V lost 3 bases, and 7 bases had no gene match. CDR1 is SGHDT, CDR2 YYEEEE, per germline. This CDR3 spans 16 amino acids. In DNA form, the CDR3 reads TGTGCCAGCAGCTCCTGGGGACAGGGGGCGAAAGATACGCAGTATTTT. This codes for CASSSWGQGAKDTQYF. Full variable domain (remainder filled in from reference TRBV5-6 and TRBJ2-3): DAGVTQSPTHLIKTRGQQVTLRCSPKSGHDTVSWYQQALGQGPQFIFQYYEEEERQRGNFPDRFSGHQFPNYSSELNVNALLLGDSALYLCASSSWGQGAKDTQYFGPGTRLTVL.

As concerns this clone: Other DNA sequences in this specimen translate into the identical CDR3. J is TRBJ1-5 and V is TRBV3-1 (or the pseudogene TRBV3-2); D not resolved. This CDR3 contains 13 residues. V shed 1 base and J shed 4 bases, with 5 bases lying between them. The germline V gene encodes CDR1 LGHDT and CDR2 YNNKEL (reference sequence). In DNA, the CDR3 is TGTGCCAGCAGCCAAGGTCAGAATCAGCCCCAGCATTTT. It specifies CASSQGQNQPQHF.

The J gene is TRBJ1-5, the V gene TRBV19; 11 bases align to TRBD1. V was clipped by 0 bases and J by 3 bases; unmatched bases: 4. This CDR3 has 17 residues. CDR1 is LNHDA and CDR2 is SQIVND in the germline V gene (reference sequence). The chain's CDR3 is CASSIDWTGGNNQPQHF. The CDR3 DNA reads TGTGCCAGTAGTATAGACTGGACAGGGGGCAACAATCAGCCCCAGCATTTT.

This chain uses TRBV25-1 with TRBJ2-1, with 9 bases aligning to TRBD1. Germline V CDR1 and CDR2: MGHDK, SYGVNS. The junction had 7 bases not matched to a gene; V was cut back by 4 bases and J by 3 bases. The CDR3 totals 16 residues. Written as DNA, the CDR3 is TGTGCCAGCAGTGTTACCGGGACAGGGATCTACAATGAGCAGTTCTTC. Translated, it gives CASSVTGTGIYNEQFF.

The chain carries TRBV19 and TRBJ2-7; TRBD1 agrees at 8 bases. The ends lost 2 bases at V and 6 bases at J; junction bases unmatched: 6. The CDR3 loop spans 14 amino acids. The germline V gene encodes CDR1 LNHDA and CDR2 SQIVND (reference sequence). DNA for the CDR3: TGTGCCAGTAGTATAAATCAGGGGGCCGGCGAGCAGTACTTC. Amino acids: CASSINQGAGEQYF.

The gene calls are TRBV23-1 and TRBJ1-1; D gene ambiguous. TRBV23-1 is known as an ORF, though its function is uncertain. V gave up 0 bases and J gave up 10 bases, with 12 bases separating them. The CDR3 runs 13 residues. CDR3 nucleotides: TGCGCCAGCAGTCAATCGAGAGGGTTAGTAGCTTTCTTT. It translates to CASSQSRGLVAFF.

The chain couples TRBV5-1 to TRBJ2-7, with a weak D call TRBD1 (5 bases). Per the germline V gene, CDR1 is SGHRS and CDR2 is YFSETQ. The CDR3 sequence is 14 residues long. Trimming took 0 bases from V and 2 from J, leaving 9 bases between them. The CDR3 DNA is TGCGCCAGCAGCTTGGCACCAGGGCCCTACGAGCAGTACTTC. Its protein is CASSLAPGPYEQYF.

The DNA for the CDR3 is TGCGCCAGCAGTGAGGGGCGGGGGCTGAACAATGAGCAGTTCTTC. Translation gives CASSEGRGLNNEQFF. The chain uses TRBV10-1 and TRBJ2-1, with D possibly TRBD2 on 7 matching bases. With 2 bases removed from V and 5 bases from J, the gap between germline ends came to 13 bases. The CDR3 is 15 amino acids. Germline-derived CDR1 and CDR2 are WNHNN and SYGVQD (reference sequence).

This clone was recorded a few times. This chain connects TRBV5-4 to TRBJ1-1; tentatively, D is TRBD1 (5 bases). The length of the CDR3 is 15 residues. V shed 1 base and J shed 6 bases, with 16 bases lying between them. In germline, CDR1 is SGHNT, CDR2 YYREEE (reference sequence). This chain's CDR3 is CASSLLAGVSAEAFF. In DNA, the CDR3 is TGTGCCAGCAGCTTGCTAGCGGGGGTAAGCGCTGAAGCTTTCTTT. Filled out from reference TRBV5-4 and TRBJ1-1, the complete variable domain reads ETGVTQSPTHLIKTRGQQVTLRCSSQSGHNTVSWYQQALGQGPQFIFQYYREEENGRGNFPPRFSGLQFPNYSSELNVNALELDDSALYLCASSLLAGVSAEAFFGQGTRLTVV.

The genes are TRBV5-4 and TRBJ2-1; 8 bases are a match to TRBD2. This CDR3 spans 16 amino acids. Trimming took 3 bases from V and 0 from J; bases not matched to a gene: 5. Germline-derived CDR1 and CDR2 are SGHNT and YYREEE (reference sequence). The CDR3 region is CASSSGGGSSYNEQFF. CDR3 nucleotide sequence: TGTGCCAGCAGCTCGGGAGGGGGAAGCTCCTACAATGAGCAGTTCTTC.

This chain connects TRBV5-1 to TRBJ1-1; the match to TRBD1 covers 11 bases. This CDR3 is built from 17 residues. Germline trimming cut 4 bases from V and 1 base from J; bases unmatched to any gene: 9. The germline gives CDR1 SGHRS, CDR2 YFSETQ. The CDR3 DNA reads TGCGCCAGCAGCCCCCTTGGGACAGGGGGAGGGAACACTGAAGCTTTCTTT. This encodes CASSPLGTGGGNTEAFF.

The V call is TRBV2, the J call TRBJ2-7; D unclear. The V end was cut by 4 bases, the J end by 7 bases, with 5 bases between. Per the germline V gene, CDR1 is SNHLY and CDR2 is FYNNEI. The length of the CDR3 is 10 residues. In nucleotides, the CDR3 is TGTGCCAGCAGTGTAGAAGAGCAGTACTTC. The encoded protein is CASSVEEQYF. Variable domain in full (rest from reference TRBV2 and TRBJ2-7): EPEVTQTPSHQVTQMGQEVILRCVPISNHLYFYWYRQILGQKVEFLVSFYNNEISEKSEIFDDQFSVERPDGSNFTLKIRSTKLEDSAMYFCASSVEEQYFGPGTRLTVT.

This chain links TRBV5-4 with TRBJ2-5; 7 bases map to TRBD1. J lost 5 bases, V lost 4 bases, and 8 bases had no gene match. This CDR3 is built from 14 residues. Germline values: CDR1 SGHNT, CDR2 YYREEE (reference sequence). CDR3 coding DNA: TGTGCCAGCAGCCCTTCGGACAGGAGGGAGACCCAGTACTTC. Its protein product is CASSPSDRRETQYF.

The chain is built from TRBV6-2 or TRBV6-3 and TRBJ2-1, with D tentatively TRBD2 (6 bases). The V end lost 1 base, the J end lost 6 bases, and 19 bases lay between the germline ends. The germline V gene has CDR1 MNHEY and CDR2 SVGEGT. The CDR3 runs to 17 residues. This CDR3 reads CASSYYPARGRGNEQFF. CDR3 coding DNA: TGTGCCAGCAGTTACTACCCCGCTCGGGGGAGAGGCAATGAGCAGTTCTTC.